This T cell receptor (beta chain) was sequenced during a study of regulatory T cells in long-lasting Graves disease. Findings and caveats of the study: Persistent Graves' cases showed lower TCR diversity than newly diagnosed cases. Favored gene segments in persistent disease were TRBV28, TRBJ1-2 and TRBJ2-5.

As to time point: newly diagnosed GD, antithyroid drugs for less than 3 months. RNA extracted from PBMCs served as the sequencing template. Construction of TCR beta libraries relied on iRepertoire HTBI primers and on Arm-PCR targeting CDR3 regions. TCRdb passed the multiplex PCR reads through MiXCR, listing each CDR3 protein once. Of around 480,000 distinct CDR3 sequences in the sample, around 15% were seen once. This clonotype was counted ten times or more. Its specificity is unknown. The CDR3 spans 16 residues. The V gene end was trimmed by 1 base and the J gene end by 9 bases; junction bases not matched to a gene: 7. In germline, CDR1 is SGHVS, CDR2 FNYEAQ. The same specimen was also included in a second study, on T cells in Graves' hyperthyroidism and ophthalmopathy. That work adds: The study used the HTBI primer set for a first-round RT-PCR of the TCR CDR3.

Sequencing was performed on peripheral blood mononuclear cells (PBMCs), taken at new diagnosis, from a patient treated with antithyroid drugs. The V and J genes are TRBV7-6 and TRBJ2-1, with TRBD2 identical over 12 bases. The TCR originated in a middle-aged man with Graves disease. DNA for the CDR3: TGTGCCAGCAGCTTAGGTCTAGCGGGAGGGCCGAGTGAGCAGTTCTTC. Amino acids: CASSLGLAGGPSEQFF.